The 26 T cell receptor beta chains in this list originate from one sample, sequenced in a study of cytomegalovirus exposure and HLA in healthy donors. Use of 60 Vbeta and 13 Jbeta primers characterized the PCR. The table came from immunoSEQ multiplex PCR; TCRdb's copy has only in-frame clones and leaves some out. Among more than 130,000 clones listed, 78% were seen once. What was sequenced was PBMCs. The receptors shown here come from a male donor in good health and CMV-seronegative.

Only one count was recorded for this clone. The V and J genes are TRBV5-1 and TRBJ2-7; no definite D call. This CDR3 comprises 16 residues. Per the germline V gene, CDR1 is SGHRS and CDR2 is YFSETQ. V dropped 4 bases and J dropped 0 bases, with 17 bases sitting between them. In nucleotides, the CDR3 is TGCGCCAGCAGCGCGGAAGTCCGAGGATACTCCTACGAGCAGTACTTC. Amino acids: CASSAEVRGYSYEQYF.

Here the CDR3 DNA reads TGTGCTAGTGGTTTGGTACAGGGGGCCTTTAACACTGAAGCTTTCTTT. Its protein product is CASGLVQGAFNTEAFF. V gene TRBV12-5 combines with J gene TRBJ1-1; TRBD1 agrees at 9 bases. Germline V gene sequence: CDR1 LGHNT, CDR2 FRNRAP. CDR3 size: 16 residues. Trimming removed 0 bases from V and 2 bases from J; junction bases left unmatched: 4. Using reference TRBV12-5 and TRBJ1-1 for the parts outside the CDR3, the full variable domain is DARVTQTPRHKVTEMGQEVTMRCQPILGHNTVFWYRQTMMQGLELLAYFRNRAPLDDSGMPKDRFSAEMPDATLATLKIQPSEPRDSAVYFCASGLVQGAFNTEAFFGQGTRLTVV.

This clone occurred once. V and J are TRBV4-2 and TRBJ2-5; D possibly corresponds to TRBD1 (5 bases). The J call may not be correct, given that the DNA end is closer to TRBJ2-7. The CDR3 runs to 12 residues. The germline gives CDR1 LGHNA, CDR2 YNFKEQ. The DNA for the CDR3 is TGTGCCAGCAGCCAACAGGGTTACGAGCAGTACTTC. Amino acid sequence: CASSQQGYEQYF.

The genes are TRBV6-6 and TRBJ2-5; no firm D call. The CDR3 totals 15 residues. The germline CDR1 and CDR2 sequences are MNHNY and SVGAGI (reference sequence). V lost 6 bases, J lost 0 bases, and 14 bases lay in between. The CDR3 DNA reads TGTGCCAGCAGCCCCCCACTCCGGTACCAAGAGACCCAGTACTTC. This translates into CASSPPLRYQETQYF.

The chain recombines TRBV2 with TRBJ1-5; tentatively, D is TRBD1 (5 bases). The CDR3 has 16 amino acids. Germline V gene lookup returns CDR1 SNHLY and CDR2 FYNNEI. The V gene lost 1 base and the J gene lost 1 base, with 11 bases spanning the gap. The CDR3 sequence: CASSEGQGSSNQPQHF. The CDR3 nucleotides read TGTGCCAGCAGTGAAGGGCAGGGAAGCAGCAATCAGCCCCAGCATTTT.

The chain joins TRBV7-9 to TRBJ1-5; D is unclear. The CDR3 runs 12 residues. Trimming took off 3 bases at V and 7 bases at J, with 7 bases between the two ends. CDR1 and CDR2 (germline): SEHNR, FQNEAQ (reference sequence). The CDR3 loop reads CASSFWAQPQHF. The CDR3 DNA reads as TGTGCCAGCAGCTTTTGGGCACAGCCCCAGCATTTT.

The chain joins TRBV11-2 to TRBJ1-4; the D is unclear. V shed 5 bases and J shed 8 bases, with 15 bases lying between them. CDR3 length equals 14 residues. CDR1 and CDR2 from the germline V gene are SGHAT and FQNNGV. The CDR3 here is CASSRGEGDEKLFF. The CDR3, as DNA: TGTGCCAGCAGCCGAGGCGAGGGAGACGAAAAACTGTTTTTT.

J is TRBJ2-1 and V is TRBV4-1; no reliable D call. Germline V gene sequence: CDR1 MGHRA, CDR2 YSYEKL. Trimming stripped 0 bases from V and 0 bases from J, with 6 bases between. CDR3 length: 15 amino acids. This CDR3 reads CASSQDPLSYNEQFF. In nucleotides, the CDR3 is TGCGCCAGCAGCCAAGATCCCCTCTCCTACAATGAGCAGTTCTTC.

This rearrangement joins TRBV30 to TRBJ1-3; D is possibly TRBD1 (6 bases). CDR1 GTSNPN and CDR2 SVGIG come from the germline V gene (reference sequence). The CDR3 is 18 residues long. Between the trimmed V and J ends, which lost 2 bases and 0 bases, there was a span of 20 bases. This chain's CDR3 is CAWSSTRTASSSGNTIYF. The CDR3 DNA sequence: TGTGCCTGGAGTTCCACTCGGACAGCGTCGAGCTCTGGAAACACCATATATTTT.

J is TRBJ2-2 and V is TRBV29-1; D might be TRBD1 (6 bases). There are 13 residues in the CDR3. Trimming removed 7 bases from V and 4 bases from J, with 13 bases in between. Germline V gene data show CDR1 as SQVTM and CDR2 as ANQGSEA. This chain's CDR3 is CSATQGPTGELFF. The CDR3, as DNA: TGCAGCGCGACGCAGGGGCCCACCGGGGAGCTGTTTTTT.

In this sample, this clone turned up a few times. This chain links TRBV5-6 with TRBJ2-7; D is unresolved. With 0 bases removed from V and 3 bases from J, the gap between germline ends came to 10 bases. Germline CDR1 SGHDT, CDR2 YYEEEE. The CDR3 spans 14 residues. CDR3 loop: CASSLGQRFYEQYF. The CDR3 DNA reads as TGTGCCAGCAGCTTGGGACAAAGATTCTACGAGCAGTACTTC.

The chain employs TRBV7-9 and TRBJ2-7; TRBD1 might be the D (5 bases). The V gene lost 8 bases and the J gene lost 2 bases, with 10 bases spanning the gap. CDR1 and CDR2 from the germline V gene are SEHNR and FQNEAQ (reference sequence). The CDR3 consists of 12 residues. This chain's CDR3 is CASGAGTYEQYF. The CDR3 DNA follows: TGTGCCAGCGGCGCAGGGACCTACGAGCAGTACTTC.

The chain uses TRBV30 and TRBJ2-7; no firm D call. V was trimmed by 3 bases and J by 6 bases, leaving 9 bases between them. Looked up from germline, CDR1 is GTSNPN and CDR2 is SVGIG (reference sequence). The CDR3 runs to 11 residues. The CDR3 nucleotides are TGTGCCTGGAGCCAGACTGGCGAGCAGTACTTC. It is translated as CAWSQTGEQYF.

The gene calls are TRBV5-6 and TRBJ2-1; 9 bases line up with TRBD2. V gave up 7 bases and J gave up 1 base; unmatched junction bases: 9. Germline lookup yields CDR1 SGHDT and CDR2 YYEEEE. The CDR3 runs 16 residues. The CDR3 spells CASGTTSGPSYNEQFF. The CDR3 region has the DNA TGTGCCAGCGGAACCACTAGCGGGCCTTCCTACAATGAGCAGTTCTTC.

In this sample, this clone turned up a few times. The rearrangement joins TRBV5-1 to TRBJ2-3, with a weak D call TRBD2 (6 bases). Germline values: CDR1 SGHRS, CDR2 YFSETQ. V was trimmed by 0 bases and J by 7 bases, leaving 12 bases between them. The CDR3 runs 14 residues. The CDR3 loop reads CASSLGGITNTQYF. The CDR3, as DNA: TGCGCCAGCAGCTTGGGCGGGATTACTAATACGCAGTATTTT.

This clone was counted a single time. This specimen includes other DNA sequences encoding the same CDR3. The chain carries TRBV5-4 and TRBJ1-2; tentatively, D is TRBD1 (5 bases). CDR1 is SGHNT, CDR2 YYREEE, per germline (reference sequence). The CDR3 is 14 residues long. Trimming removed 0 bases at V and 4 bases at J, with 10 bases between. CDR3 protein: CASSLVGQGYGYTF. CDR3 DNA: TGTGCCAGCAGCTTGGTAGGGCAGGGCTATGGCTACACCTTC.

This clone has more than one count but fewer than ten. The chain combines TRBV27 with TRBJ2-7, with D maybe TRBD1 (6 bases). This CDR3 is built from 15 residues. V lost 4 bases and J 2 bases, leaving 15 bases between the germline ends. In germline, CDR1 is MNHEY, CDR2 SMNVEV (reference sequence). The CDR3 reads CASSWKQGFPYEQYF. CDR3 DNA: TGTGCCAGCAGTTGGAAACAGGGATTTCCCTACGAGCAGTACTTC.

The chain links TRBV5-4 to TRBJ2-5, with TRBD1 identical over 8 bases. The J call may not be correct, given that the DNA end is closer to TRBJ2-7. The CDR3 extends over 17 amino acids. The germline V gene has CDR1 SGHNT and CDR2 YYREEE (reference sequence). This CDR3 reads CASSLGAGGDLTYEQYF. Here the CDR3 DNA reads TGTGCCAGCAGCTTGGGGGCAGGGGGCGATCTTACCTACGAGCAGTACTTC.

J is TRBJ1-4 and V is TRBV5-1; D is uncertain. The CDR3 length is 14 residues. Germline CDR1 reads SGHRS; CDR2 reads YFSETQ. Trimming cost V 2 bases and J 7 bases, with 12 bases left between them. The CDR3 reads CASSLVKGGEKLFF. DNA of the CDR3: TGCGCCAGCAGCTTAGTAAAGGGAGGTGAAAAACTGTTTTTT.

This clone was observed a handful of times. This chain links TRBV5-1 with TRBJ1-3, with 8 bases lining up with TRBD1. The ends lost 5 bases at V and 4 bases at J; junction bases unmatched: 8. From germline, CDR1 is SGHRS and CDR2 YFSETQ. This CDR3 has 15 residues. CDR3: CASSSGQGTGNTIYF. CDR3 nucleotides: TGCGCCAGCAGTTCCGGACAGGGTACAGGAAACACCATATATTTT.

The rearrangement links TRBV4-2 to TRBJ2-7; the D gene is possibly TRBD2 (5 bases). The ends were cut back, 0 bases at V and 5 bases at J, with 11 bases in the middle. The CDR3 consists of 14 residues. Germline V CDR1 and CDR2: LGHNA, YNFKEQ. The CDR3 DNA reads TGTGCCAGCAGCCAAGATTCCGGGGTAGACGAGCAGTACTTC. Encoded protein: CASSQDSGVDEQYF.

CDR3 in DNA: TGTGCCAGCAGCTTAGGAAAGACTAGCAGCTCCTACAATGAGCAGTTCTTC. This gives the protein CASSLGKTSSSYNEQFF. The gene calls are TRBV11-3 and TRBJ2-1, with 7 bases fitting TRBD2. The V and J ends lost 1 base and 0 bases, in that order; junction bases with no gene match: 6. This CDR3 is built from 17 residues. Germline lookup yields CDR1 SGHNT and CDR2 YENEEA.

This sequence joins TRBV13 and TRBJ2-7, with D tentatively TRBD2 (6 bases). The germline CDR1 and CDR2 sequences are PRHDT and FYEKMQ (reference sequence). The V end lost 6 bases, the J end lost 0 bases, and 18 bases lay between the germline ends. This CDR3 comprises 16 residues. CDR3 sequence reads: CASSRDSPKPSYEQYF. CDR3 bases: TGTGCCAGCAGTCGGGACTCTCCAAAGCCCTCCTACGAGCAGTACTTC.

The rearrangement joins TRBV10-3 to TRBJ2-7, with D unresolved. The germline V gene encodes CDR1 ENHRY and CDR2 SYGVKD. The CDR3 is 12 amino acids. Trimming took 6 bases from V and 1 from J, leaving 7 bases between them. CDR3 region: CAIRTESYEQYF. The CDR3 DNA follows: TGTGCCATCAGAACTGAATCCTACGAGCAGTACTTC.

The V and J genes are TRBV27 and TRBJ1-6; unclear D gene. CDR1 is MNHEY, CDR2 SMNVEV, per germline (reference sequence). The CDR3 is made up of 14 amino acids. Trimming shortened V by 3 bases and J by 8 bases, and 11 bases separated the two germline ends. CDR3 DNA sequence: TGTGCCAGCAGTTTGGCGGCATTTGATTCACCCCTCCACTTT. It encodes CASSLAAFDSPLHF.

The J gene is TRBJ2-7, the V gene TRBV18; D gene ambiguous. Germline V gives CDR1 KGHSH, CDR2 LQKENI. CDR3 length: 13 residues. The V end was cut by 0 bases, the J end by 3 bases, with 6 bases between. The CDR3 region has the DNA TGTGCCAGCTCACCACCGTCCGGCTACGAGCAGTACTTC. This sequence encodes CASSPPSGYEQYF.